This T cell receptor (beta chain) was identified in a study of OX40 agonist ivuxolimab in advanced cancers. About the study: Patients enrolled in dose escalation were diagnosed with hepatocellular carcinoma, melanoma, renal cell or head and neck cancer.

The CDR3 consists of 14 residues. CDR1 is WNHNN and CDR2 is SYGVQD in the germline V gene (reference sequence). Trimming left V 0 bases short and J 7 bases short, with 12 bases between. On this clone itself: Its antigen is unidentified.

Measured with immunoSEQ multiplex PCR; TCRdb has only the in-frame clones, and not every one. The table has some 80,000 clones, almost 95% seen once. The study's findings and limits: On average, CD8+ T cells had more expanded clones than CD4+. Circulating CD4+ and CD8+ T cells showed clonal expansion by week 6 at 0.1 to 3.0 mg/kg.

This TCR was recovered from an adult with an advanced solid tumor such as melanoma, head and neck, liver or kidney cancer. Sequencing was performed on CD4+ or CD8+ T cells sorted from blood, taken in a trial of the OX40 agonist ivuxolimab. The rearrangement links TRBV10-1 to TRBJ2-5; the D gene could be TRBD1 or TRBD2 (5 bases each). The CDR3 protein is CASSESRTGGTQYF. Here the CDR3 DNA reads TGCGCCAGCAGTGAGTCCAGGACTGGGGGGACCCAGTACTTC.